This record looks at one T cell receptor beta chain sequence and its context. The sample comes from a study of blood T cell repertoires in COVID-19. Method: immunoSEQ multiplex PCR; TCRdb's copy keeps in-frame clones and lacks some. The table shows under 150,000 clones, with approximately 80% occurring only once. J was trimmed by 5 bases and V by 2 bases; bases with no gene match: 12. Looked up from germline, CDR1 is SGHDN and CDR2 is FVKESK. The CDR3 totals 17 residues. The rearrangement links TRBV14 to TRBJ2-5; TRBD2 matches at 9 bases. The sequence was collected from an elderly woman in a cohort sampled during active or convalescent COVID-19. Sequencing used peripheral blood. The CDR3 bases are TGTGCCAGCAGCCAACTGTGGGGTTCTAGCGGGGAGGAGACCCAGTACTTC. As protein: CASSQLWGSSGEETQYF.